Given below is one T cell receptor beta chain in context. This sample stems from a study of blood T cell repertoires in COVID-19. About the study: Spain, Italy and the United States supplied samples that represented acute and convalescent COVID-19. The cDNA or gDNA used as material had been derived from T cells, B-cell-depleted T cells, or PBMCs.

The V and J ends lost 2 bases and 6 bases, in that order; junction bases with no gene match: 15. The CDR3 totals 18 residues. The germline CDR1 and CDR2 sequences are LGHNT and FRNRAP. Original processing notes: Quantification of nucleated cells was approximated via reference gene primer amplification. Method: immunoSEQ multiplex PCR; TCRdb's copy keeps in-frame clones and lacks some. The V and J calls and clone size come from that table; D and trimming were worked out from the DNA. The repertoire holds 200,000 to 300,000 clones, with 88% as singletons. The origin of this receptor is a man aged 60-69 years who had recovered from COVID-19. Sequenced sample: peripheral blood. The V and J genes are TRBV12-5 and TRBJ2-3, with 9 bases that match TRBD2. The CDR3 DNA sequence: TGTGCTAGTGGTTTGAGCCGAATGGCGGGGGGGGGTTCGGATACGCAGTATTTT. It specifies CASGLSRMAGGGSDTQYF.